One and the same sample provided the 9 T cell receptor beta chains below, sequenced in a study of T-cell memory formation after mild COVID-19. TCRdb reanalysed the 5' RACE reads using MiXCR and keeps one entry per CDR3 protein. Of 350,000 to 400,000 distinct CDR3 sequences listed, 14% were seen once; the top ten hold 20% to 25%. Sequencing used PBMCs or a T cell subset sorted from them (not recorded which). Receptor source: a man aged 18 to 30 who had mild COVID-19 (a few samples of this study predate the infection). Cell type and time point are not known.

V and J are TRBV29-1 and TRBJ2-1, with D uncertain. CDR3 length: 10 amino acids. From germline, CDR1 is SQVTM and CDR2 ANQGSEA. Trimming took 4 bases from V and 6 from J, leaving 4 bases between them. This chain's CDR3 is CSVGVNEQFF. DNA of the CDR3: TGCAGCGTTGGGGTCAATGAGCAGTTCTTC.

This clonotype appeared a single time. At one boundary the junction diverges from the germline segment, which might be a read error. The V gene is TRBV5-6, the J gene TRBJ2-1; D perhaps matches TRBD2 (7 bases). Germline-derived CDR1 and CDR2 are SGHDT and YYEEEE. The CDR3 totals 14 residues. CDR3 sequence: CASSLWGGPVERFF. Written as DNA, the CDR3 is TGTGCCAGCAGCTTGTGGGGGGGGCCGGTTGAGCGGTTCTTC.

V and J are TRBV7-6 and TRBJ2-3; D is perhaps TRBD1 (5 bases). CDR1 is SGHVS, CDR2 FNYEAQ, per germline. Trimming cost V 1 base and J 11 bases, with 10 bases left between them. The CDR3 covers 12 residues. The CDR3 region is CASSLEGRLQYF. In nucleotides, the CDR3 is TGTGCCAGCAGCTTAGAGGGGCGTCTGCAGTATTTT.

This clonotype was observed at least ten times. The rearrangement joins TRBV4-3 to TRBJ2-4; tentative D call: TRBD1 (6 bases). The CDR3 has 18 residues. Trimming cost V 4 bases and J 0 bases, with 19 bases left between them. Germline V gives CDR1 LGHNA, CDR2 YSLEER. CDR3 residues: CASSPPQDRLLAKNIQYF. The CDR3 DNA is TGCGCCAGCAGCCCCCCCCAAGACAGGCTCCTAGCCAAAAACATTCAGTACTTC.

CDR3 in amino acids: CSAAYDTQYF. DNA of the CDR3: TGCAGTGCTGCTTACGATACGCAGTATTTT. This chain connects TRBV20-1 to TRBJ2-3; the D is unclear. There are 10 residues in the CDR3. V dropped 5 bases and J dropped 6 bases, with 6 bases sitting between them. CDR1 DFQATT and CDR2 SNEGSKA come from the germline V gene (reference sequence).

This clonotype was counted only a few times. The chain carries TRBV10-3 and TRBJ1-1; 10 nucleotides align to TRBD1. The CDR3 is made up of 17 amino acids. The V and J ends lost 2 bases and 4 bases, in that order; junction bases with no gene match: 10. CDR1 is ENHRY, CDR2 SYGVKD, per germline. The CDR3 region is CAISEGTGATSSTEAFF. The CDR3 DNA sequence: TGTGCCATCAGTGAGGGGACAGGGGCTACCTCCAGCACTGAAGCTTTCTTT.

This clonotype was seen a handful of times. The chain employs TRBV18 and TRBJ2-3; tentative D call: TRBD1 (7 bases). Trimming pared 2 bases from V and 11 bases from J, leaving 17 bases between. The CDR3 consists of 14 residues. Germline loops: CDR1 KGHSH, CDR2 LQKENI. The chain's CDR3 is CASSPGGGEFGQYF. The CDR3 DNA follows: TGTGCCAGCTCACCAGGAGGGGGCGAGTTTGGGCAGTATTTT.

The table lists this clonotype with a few counts. This chain joins TRBV4-1 and TRBJ2-5; 11 positions agree with TRBD2. The germline V gene encodes CDR1 MGHRA and CDR2 YSYEKL. V shed 3 bases, J shed 1 base, and the junction held 4 bases outside the gene matches. This CDR3 region has 16 residues. The DNA of the CDR3 is TGCGCCAGCAGCCATGCCGGGACTAGCGGCCAAGAGACCCAGTACTTC. This codes for CASSHAGTSGQETQYF.

J is TRBJ2-1 and V is TRBV9; a weak D match, TRBD1 (8 bases). Germline CDR1 and CDR2: SGDLS and YYNGEE. CDR3 length: 16 residues. Trimming cost V 4 bases and J 6 bases, with 20 bases left between them. CDR3 sequence reads: CASSPPTGGGTNEQFF. The CDR3 region has the DNA TGTGCCAGCAGCCCCCCAACAGGGGGAGGGACCAATGAGCAGTTCTTC.